Listed below are T cell receptor beta chains from one sample, sequenced in a study of T cells after yellow fever vaccination. Using its own MiXCR run on the 5' RACE reads, TCRdb lists one record per CDR3 protein. The table shows 300,000 or so distinct CDR3 sequences, with approximately 4% occurring only once. Sequences were derived from PBMCs, sampled 5 days after the yellow fever booster vaccination. Every receptor here comes from a man younger than 30 who received the YFV17D yellow fever vaccine. Each CDR3 is given with its conserved first and last residue. The order of the fields is D gene, V gene, clone size, CDR3 length, J gene, CDR3 DNA, CDR3 protein. A D gene is named only where the DNA matches it firmly. Not every row has a clone size; where given, it reads once, few, many or a size class.

D: TRBD2; V: TRBV10-2; size: few; length: 14; J: TRBJ2-7; DNA: TGCGCCAGCTTGGGACTAGCCAAAGGTTCCGAGCAGTACTTC; CDR3: CASLGLAKGSEQYF
D: TRBD1; V: TRBV4-1; size: NA; length: 15; J: TRBJ2-5; DNA: TGCGCCAGCAGCCAAGAAGGGACAGCCCAAGAGACCCAGTACTTC; CDR3: CASSQEGTAQETQYF
D: NA; V: TRBV19; size: NA; length: 16; J: TRBJ2-1; DNA: TGTGCCAGTAGTCCCCCACCTAGGCCGTCGTGGGGTGAGCAGTTCTTC; CDR3: CASSPPPRPSWGEQFF
D: NA; V: TRBV4-2; size: few; length: 16; J: TRBJ1-5; DNA: TGTGCCAGCAGCCAAGACAGGACAAGGGAGGATCAGCCCCAGCATTTT; CDR3: CASSQDRTREDQPQHF
D: NA; V: TRBV28; size: NA; length: 16; J: TRBJ2-6; DNA: TGTGCCAGCAGCCCCCAGACAGTGGCTGGGGCCAACGTCCTGACTTTC; CDR3: CASSPQTVAGANVLTF
D: NA; V: TRBV6-2/TRBV6-3; size: once; length: 13; J: TRBJ2-5; DNA: TGTGCCAGCAGTTCTGCGAGGCGAGAGACCCAGTACTTC; CDR3: CASSSARRETQYF
D: NA; V: TRBV4-1; size: NA; length: 16; J: TRBJ1-4; DNA: TGCGCCAGCAGCCCCTCCGGGTCCAGGGAGGGTGAAAAACTGTTTTTT; CDR3: CASSPSGSREGEKLFF
D: NA; V: TRBV19; size: NA; length: 14; J: TRBJ2-7; DNA: TGTGCCAGTAGTCACGGTGTTCCGGGCTACGAGCAGTACTTC; CDR3: CASSHGVPGYEQYF
D: NA; V: TRBV6-5; size: NA; length: 15; J: TRBJ2-2; DNA: TGTGCCAGCAGTTACGTAGGGGCGGACACCGGGGAGCTGTTTTTT; CDR3: CASSYVGADTGELFF
D: NA; V: TRBV7-2; size: NA; length: 16; J: TRBJ2-3; DNA: TGTGCCAGCAGCTTAGCGAGGGCACGGAGCACAGATACGCAGTATTTT; CDR3: CASSLARARSTDTQYF
D: NA; V: TRBV14; size: many; length: 14; J: TRBJ1-5; DNA: TGTGCCAACCGGACAGTTACTAGTGGCCAGCCCCAGCATTTT; CDR3: CANRTVTSGQPQHF
D: TRBD2; V: TRBV19; size: few; length: 15; J: TRBJ2-3; DNA: TGTGCCAGTGCTCTACTAGCGGGGGGCACAGATACGCAGTATTTT; CDR3: CASALLAGGTDTQYF